This is a list of T cell receptor beta chains from one sample in a study of PD-1 blockade in classical Hodgkin lymphoma. Generated by immunoSEQ multiplex PCR, the TCRdb table keeps only in-frame clones and is missing some. The sample yields some 4,000 clones, around 79% seen once. Source: CD4+ T cells from blood, taken at baseline. The receptor set was obtained from a human donor with classical Hodgkin lymphoma. Each CDR3 is given with its conserved first and last residue. D genes are given only for firm matches. Clone size appears in some rows only: once, few, many, or a class for an expanded clone.

>NA|TRBJ1-2|TRBV29-1|NA
TGCAGCGTTGAAGATATTGATAACTATGGCTACACCTTC
CSVEDIDNYGYTF
>NA|TRBJ2-4|TRBV7-3|NA
TGTGCCAGCAGCCTCGCCGGGACCGGGGGAAACATTCAGTACTTC
CASSLAGTGGNIQYF
>NA|TRBJ2-2|TRBV30|NA
TGTGCCTGGACTAGGGAGCTCACCGGGGAGCTGTTTTTT
CAWTRELTGELFF
>NA|TRBJ1-5|TRBV18|NA
TGTGCCAGCTCACCACACCCGGGTCAGCCCCAGCATTTT
CASSPHPGQPQHF
>NA|TRBJ1-2|TRBV5-1|NA
TGCGCCAGCAGCTTGGCATTCAGGTCAGGCGCCGATGGCTACACCTTC
CASSLAFRSGADGYTF
>NA|TRBJ1-4|TRBV5-4|TRBD1
TGTGCCAGCAGTTCGCAGGGGGCAACTAATGAAAAACTGTTTTTT
CASSSQGATNEKLFF
>NA|TRBJ1-3|TRBV5-1|NA
TGCGCCAGCAGCTTGTACAGCGTCAGTGACACCATATATTTT
CASSLYSVSDTIYF
>NA|TRBJ1-1|TRBV6-5|TRBD1
TGTGCCAGCAGTTACTCAGGGGGCAAAACTGAAGCTTTCTTT
CASSYSGGKTEAFF
>NA|TRBJ2-5|TRBV5-5|NA
TGTGCCAGCAGCTTGGTGGTCAGACAAGAGACCCAGTACTTC
CASSLVVRQETQYF
>NA|TRBJ2-3|TRBV2|NA
TGTGCCAGCAGCGCCATAGAAGCAGATACGCAGTATTTT
CASSAIEADTQYF
>NA|TRBJ2-7|TRBV4-1|NA
TGCGCCAGCAGCCAAGATCCTTCCTACGGGGAGCAGTACTTC
CASSQDPSYGEQYF
>few|TRBJ1-2|TRBV30|TRBD1
TGTGCCTGGGGCCGGGACAGGGGACTGGGAGGCTACACCTTC
CAWGRDRGLGGYTF
>NA|TRBJ2-3|TRBV4-3|NA
TGCGCCAGCAGCCAAAAACCCGGTAGCGGTGGAAACACAGATACGCAGTATTTT
CASSQKPGSGGNTDTQYF
>NA|TRBJ2-2|TRBV5-1|NA
TGCGCCAGCAGCCCCGTAAGCGCCGGGGAGCTGTTTTTT
CASSPVSAGELFF
>NA|TRBJ2-3|TRBV2|TRBD1
TGTGCCAGCTCGGGACAGCTCGAATCTGGGGATACGCAGTATTTT
CASSGQLESGDTQYF
>NA|TRBJ1-5|TRBV28|NA
TGTGCCAGCAGACCCATCCGGAAGGGCAATCAGCCCCAGCATTTT
CASRPIRKGNQPQHF
>NA|TRBJ1-1|TRBV9|NA
TGTGCCAGCAGCGTACAACCAGGGACGAACACTGAAGCTTTCTTT
CASSVQPGTNTEAFF
>NA|TRBJ2-3|TRBV9|NA
TGTGCCAGCAGCCCAGGGTCCTCACGTTTCGATACGCAGTATTTT
CASSPGSSRFDTQYF
>once|TRBJ2-3|TRBV4-3|NA
TGCGCCAGCAGCCAAGATTCCCACTCCTGGACGGATACGCAGTATTTT
CASSQDSHSWTDTQYF
>NA|TRBJ2-7|TRBV29-1|TRBD1
TGCAGCGTTAGGGACAGTCCCTACGAGCAGTACTTC
CSVRDSPYEQYF
>NA|TRBJ2-3|TRBV11-2|TRBD1
TGTGCCAGCAGCTCAGGGGGACCCTTGGATACGCAGTATTTT
CASSSGGPLDTQYF
>NA|TRBJ1-1|TRBV25-1|NA
TGTGCCAGCAGGATCGGGAACACTGAAGCTTTCTTT
CASRIGNTEAFF
>NA|TRBJ1-4|TRBV18|TRBD1
TGTGCCAGCTCGCCACAGGGGAGAACAACTAATGAAAAACTGTTTTTT
CASSPQGRTTNEKLFF
>NA|TRBJ2-2|TRBV5-4|NA
TGTGCCAGCAGCTTAGGAGGGGTCCGCACCGGGGAGCTGTTTTTT
CASSLGGVRTGELFF
>NA|TRBJ2-2|TRBV4-3|NA
TGCGCCAGCAGCCAGCCCGAACAGGGTCTCACCGGGGAGCCGTTTTTT
CASSQPEQGLTGEPFF
>NA|TRBJ1-2|TRBV6-5|NA
TGTGCCAGCAGTTACCACAATGGGAACTATGGCTACACCTTC
CASSYHNGNYGYTF
>NA|TRBJ1-5|TRBV11-1|NA
TGTGCCAGCAGCTTGGAGGGATACTCAGGTCAGCCCCAGCATTTT
CASSLEGYSGQPQHF
>NA|TRBJ2-5|TRBV6-6|TRBD1
TGTGCCAGCAGTCTCGGGACAGGGGGAGATAACACCCAGTACTTC
CASSLGTGGDNTQYF
>once|TRBJ2-3|TRBV4-1|TRBD2
TGCGCCAGCAGCCGTCGACTAGCGGGGGCCCTCGATACGCAGTATTTT
CASSRRLAGALDTQYF
>few|TRBJ2-7|TRBV2|TRBD2
TGTGCCAGCAGTGAAGCGGCGGGACTAGGAGCTTACGAGCAGTACTTC
CASSEAAGLGAYEQYF
>few|TRBJ2-3|TRBV5-4|TRBD1
TGTGCCAGCAGCACCTCCGGCGTGGACAGGCTAAGAGATACGCAGTATTTT
CASSTSGVDRLRDTQYF
>NA|TRBJ2-6|TRBV6-1|NA
TGTGCCAGCAGTACTGGGGCGCCTGGGGCCAACGTCCTGACTTTC
CASSTGAPGANVLTF
>once|TRBJ2-2|TRBV15|NA
TGTGCCACCAGCAGGGTTACAGGGAACCCCACCGGGGAGCTGTTTTTT
CATSRVTGNPTGELFF
>NA|TRBJ1-1|TRBV29-1|NA
TGCAGCGTTTTCGGCCGTCAGGGAGTCATGAACACTGAAGCTTTCTTT
CSVFGRQGVMNTEAFF
>NA|TRBJ1-5|TRBV19|TRBD1
TGTGCCAGTAGTTCCCCTCGACAGGGGATGGGCAATCAGCCCCAGCATTTT
CASSSPRQGMGNQPQHF
>NA|TRBJ2-7|TRBV6-1|NA
TGTGCCAGCAGTGGACAATCGAGGTCCTACGAGCAGTACTTC
CASSGQSRSYEQYF